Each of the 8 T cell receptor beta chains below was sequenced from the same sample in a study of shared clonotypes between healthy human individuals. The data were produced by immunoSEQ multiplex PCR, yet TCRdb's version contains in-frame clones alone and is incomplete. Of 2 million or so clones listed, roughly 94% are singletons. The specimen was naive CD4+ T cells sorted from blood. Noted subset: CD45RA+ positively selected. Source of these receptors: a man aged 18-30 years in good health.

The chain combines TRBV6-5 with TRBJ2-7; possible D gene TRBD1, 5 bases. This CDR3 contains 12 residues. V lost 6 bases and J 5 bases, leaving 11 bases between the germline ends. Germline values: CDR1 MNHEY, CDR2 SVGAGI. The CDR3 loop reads CASSQGFDEQYF. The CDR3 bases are TGTGCCAGCAGCCAGGGTTTCGACGAGCAGTACTTC.

This chain's CDR3 is CASNRQSTGTQYF. The CDR3 DNA follows: TGTGCCAGCAACCGTCAGTCGACTGGGACCCAGTACTTC. The chain couples TRBV28 to TRBJ2-5, with no clear D. The CDR3 is 13 amino acids. From germline, CDR1 is MDHEN and CDR2 SYDVKM. The V end lost 7 bases, the J end lost 7 bases, and 16 bases lay between the germline ends.

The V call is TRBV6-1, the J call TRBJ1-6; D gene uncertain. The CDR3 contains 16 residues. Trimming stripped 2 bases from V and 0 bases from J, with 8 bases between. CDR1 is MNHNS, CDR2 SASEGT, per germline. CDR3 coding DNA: TGTGCCAGCAGTGAATTAGCGAGCTCCTATAATTCACCCCTCCACTTT. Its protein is CASSELASSYNSPLHF.

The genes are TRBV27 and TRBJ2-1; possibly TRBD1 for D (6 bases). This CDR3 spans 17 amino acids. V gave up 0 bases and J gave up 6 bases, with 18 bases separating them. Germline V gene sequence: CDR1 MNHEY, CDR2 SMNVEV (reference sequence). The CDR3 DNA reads TGTGCCAGCAGTTTATCGATTGCGCAGGGGATCGGCAATGAGCAGTTCTTC. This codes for CASSLSIAQGIGNEQFF.

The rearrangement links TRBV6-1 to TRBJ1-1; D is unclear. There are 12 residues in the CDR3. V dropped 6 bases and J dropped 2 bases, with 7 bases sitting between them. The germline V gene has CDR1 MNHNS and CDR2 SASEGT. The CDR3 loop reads CASRETNTEAFF. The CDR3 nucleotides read TGTGCCAGCAGAGAAACCAACACTGAAGCTTTCTTT.

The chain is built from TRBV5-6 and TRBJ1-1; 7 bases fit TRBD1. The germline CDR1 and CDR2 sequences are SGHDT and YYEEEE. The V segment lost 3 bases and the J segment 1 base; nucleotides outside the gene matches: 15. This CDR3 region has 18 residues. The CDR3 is CASSSTTDREFPNTEAFF. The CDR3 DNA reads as TGTGCCAGCAGCTCGACAACAGACAGGGAATTTCCGAACACTGAAGCTTTCTTT. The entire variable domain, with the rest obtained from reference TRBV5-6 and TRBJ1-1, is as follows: DAGVTQSPTHLIKTRGQQVTLRCSPKSGHDTVSWYQQALGQGPQFIFQYYEEEERQRGNFPDRFSGHQFPNYSSELNVNALLLGDSALYLCASSSTTDREFPNTEAFFGQGTRLTVV.

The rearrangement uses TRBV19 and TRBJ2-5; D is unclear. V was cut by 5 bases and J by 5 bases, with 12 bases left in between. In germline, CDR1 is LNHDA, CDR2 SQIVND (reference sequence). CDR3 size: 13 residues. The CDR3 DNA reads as TGTGCCAGTAGTCCCTCGGCCCGGGAGACCCAGTACTTC. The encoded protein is CASSPSARETQYF. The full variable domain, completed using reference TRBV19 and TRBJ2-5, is DGGITQSPKYLFRKEGQNVTLSCEQNLNHDAMYWYRQDPGQGLRLIYYSQIVNDFQKGDIAEGYSVSREKKESFPLTVTSAQKNPTAFYLCASSPSARETQYFGPGTRLLVL.

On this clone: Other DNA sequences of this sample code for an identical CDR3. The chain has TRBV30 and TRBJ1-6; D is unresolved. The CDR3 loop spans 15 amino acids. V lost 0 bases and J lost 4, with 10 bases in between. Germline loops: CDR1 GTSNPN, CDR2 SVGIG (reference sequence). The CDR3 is CAWSVGRTYNSPLHF. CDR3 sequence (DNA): TGTGCCTGGAGTGTAGGGAGAACGTATAATTCACCCCTCCACTTT.